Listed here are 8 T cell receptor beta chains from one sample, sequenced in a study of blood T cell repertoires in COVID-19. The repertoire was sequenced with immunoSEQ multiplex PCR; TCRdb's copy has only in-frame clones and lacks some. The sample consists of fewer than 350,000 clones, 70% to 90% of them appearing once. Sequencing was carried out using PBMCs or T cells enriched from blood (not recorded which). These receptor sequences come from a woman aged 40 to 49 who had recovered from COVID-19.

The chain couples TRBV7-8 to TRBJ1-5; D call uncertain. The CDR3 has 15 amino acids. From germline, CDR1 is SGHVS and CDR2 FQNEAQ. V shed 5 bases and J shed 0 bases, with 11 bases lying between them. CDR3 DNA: TGTGCCAGCAGCCCAGGTGGGCATAGCAATCAGCCCCAGCATTTT. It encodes CASSPGGHSNQPQHF.

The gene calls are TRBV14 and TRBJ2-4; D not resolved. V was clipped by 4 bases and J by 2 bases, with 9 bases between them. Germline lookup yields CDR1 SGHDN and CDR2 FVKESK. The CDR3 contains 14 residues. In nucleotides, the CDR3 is TGTGCCAGCAGCCCGCTGAGGACCAAAAACATTCAGTACTTC. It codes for CASSPLRTKNIQYF.

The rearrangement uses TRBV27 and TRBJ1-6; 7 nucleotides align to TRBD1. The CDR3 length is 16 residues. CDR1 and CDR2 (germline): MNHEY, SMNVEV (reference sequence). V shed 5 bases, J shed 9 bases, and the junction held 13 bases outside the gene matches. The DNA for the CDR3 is TGTGCCAGCAGTCCCCCCCGGGCAGGGGGAGGTTCACCCCTCCACTTT. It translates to CASSPPRAGGGSPLHF.

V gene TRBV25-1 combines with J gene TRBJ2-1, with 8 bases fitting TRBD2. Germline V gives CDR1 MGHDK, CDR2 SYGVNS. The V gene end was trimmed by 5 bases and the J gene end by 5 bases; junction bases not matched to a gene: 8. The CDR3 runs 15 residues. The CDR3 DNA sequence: TGTGCCAGCAGTACCCAGCGGGGGAAGAACAATGAGCAGTTCTTC. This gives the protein CASSTQRGKNNEQFF. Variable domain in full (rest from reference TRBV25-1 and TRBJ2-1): EADIYQTPRYLVIGTGKKITLECSQTMGHDKMYWYQQDPGMELHLIHYSYGVNSTEKGDLSSESTVSRIRTEHFPLTLESARPSHTSQYLCASSTQRGKNNEQFFGPGTRLTVL.

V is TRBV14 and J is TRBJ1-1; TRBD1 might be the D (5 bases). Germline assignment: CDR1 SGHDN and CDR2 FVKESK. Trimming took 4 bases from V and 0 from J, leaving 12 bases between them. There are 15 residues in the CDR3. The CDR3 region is CASSPLGGLNTEAFF. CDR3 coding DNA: TGTGCCAGCAGCCCCCTGGGGGGGTTGAACACTGAAGCTTTCTTT.

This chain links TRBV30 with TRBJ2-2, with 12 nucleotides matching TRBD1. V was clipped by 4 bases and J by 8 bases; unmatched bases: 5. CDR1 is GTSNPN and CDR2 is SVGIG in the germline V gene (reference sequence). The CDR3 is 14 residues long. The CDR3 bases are TGTGCCTGGACCAGGGACAGGGGGCCGGGGGAGCTGTTTTTT. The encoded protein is CAWTRDRGPGELFF.

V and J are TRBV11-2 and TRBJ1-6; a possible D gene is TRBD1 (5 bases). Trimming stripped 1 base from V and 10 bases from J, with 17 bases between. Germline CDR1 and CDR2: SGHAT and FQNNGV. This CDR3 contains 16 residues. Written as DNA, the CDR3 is TGTGCCAGCAGCTTAGTATGGGGCGGGGGGGAATCACCCCTCCACTTT. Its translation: CASSLVWGGGESPLHF.

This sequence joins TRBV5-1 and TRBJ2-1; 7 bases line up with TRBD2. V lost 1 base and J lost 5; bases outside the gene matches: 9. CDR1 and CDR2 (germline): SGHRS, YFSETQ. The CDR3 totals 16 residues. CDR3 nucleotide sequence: TGCGCCAGCAGCTTGTGGGGGGGATCTGAGGACAATGAGCAGTTCTTC. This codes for CASSLWGGSEDNEQFF.